This record concerns one T cell receptor beta chain sequence. This CDR3 spans 20 amino acids. With 7 bases clipped from V and 6 bases from J, the junction kept 21 bases outside the gene matches. Per the germline V gene, CDR1 is MDHEN and CDR2 is SYDVKM. Method: immunoSEQ multiplex PCR; TCRdb's copy keeps in-frame clones and lacks some. This table has about 79,000 clones, approximately 94% appearing once. The data were obtained in a study of technical replicates of blood from a handful of donors. This chain connects TRBV28 to TRBJ2-3; 14 positions match TRBD2. The source is a human donor in good health. Sequenced: T cells isolated from PBMCs. The CDR3 region is CASTPSRGIGLAGGADTQYF. The CDR3 region has the DNA TGTGCCAGCACACCGTCGCGGGGAATAGGACTAGCGGGAGGTGCGGATACGCAGTATTTT.